The clone carrying this TCR beta chain was seen a handful of times. A junction end diverges from the germline sequence, so it may reflect a read error. This record comes from a study of T cells in Graves' hyperthyroidism and ophthalmopathy. Researchers took RNA transcripts and amplified the TCR beta CDR3 regions from them. Using the HTBI primer set, a first-round RT-PCR was run on the TCR CDR3. From the multiplex PCR reads, TCRdb called clonotypes with MiXCR, one entry per CDR3 protein. The sample lists about 680,000 distinct CDR3 sequences; just over 35% were seen once. This receptor was taken from a woman aged 40 to 50 with Graves' hyperthyroidism. Sequenced: blood.

In DNA, the CDR3 is TGTGCCAGCAGTGTGGGGTATACCGGGGAGCTGTTTTTT. Amino acids: CASSVGYTGELFF. J is TRBJ2-2 and V is TRBV5-1; unclear D gene. CDR1 is SGHRS and CDR2 is YFSETQ in the germline V gene. The CDR3 contains 13 residues.